This T cell receptor beta chain appears in the sequencing data of a study of cytomegalovirus exposure and HLA in healthy donors. The wider study: A prior analysis found 117 million unique TCR beta sequences from around 180 million T cells.

In the PCR, 60 Vbeta and 13 Jbeta primers were used. The protocol was immunoSEQ multiplex PCR, while the TCRdb copy is restricted to in-frame clones and leaves out a portion. The table records around 150,000 clones, 76% of them present only once. V gave up 6 bases and J gave up 8 bases; unmatched junction bases: 7. Germline V lookup: CDR1 MNHEY, CDR2 SMNVEV (reference sequence). The CDR3 is made up of 13 amino acids. The origin of this receptor is a man in his sixties in good health and CMV-seronegative. The chain recombines TRBV27 with TRBJ2-1, with 7 bases lining up with TRBD1. Sequenced input: PBMCs. The DNA of the CDR3 is TGTGCCAGCAGAAGACACAGGGGCCATGAGCAGTTCTTC. Translation gives CASRRHRGHEQFF.